The rows below give T cell receptor beta chains drawn from one sample of a study of blood T cell repertoires in COVID-19. Generated by immunoSEQ multiplex PCR, the TCRdb table keeps only in-frame clones and is missing some. Of roughly 200,000 clones listed, 75% to 90% are singletons. Input material: peripheral blood. These receptors originate from an older woman with acute or convalescent COVID-19. CDR3s include the opening cysteine and the closing phenylalanine or tryptophan. The D gene is left open where the match is weak.

NA,TRBV20-1,TRBJ1-2,CSDGTPYGYTF
NA,TRBV7-9,TRBJ1-1,CASSLDTYMNTEAFF
NA,TRBV3-1/TRBV3-2,TRBJ2-2,CASSPQGPNTGELFF
TRBD2,TRBV28,TRBJ2-2,CASRSGLAGAIGELFF
NA,TRBV5-5,TRBJ1-2,CASSLGYGDGYTF
TRBD1,TRBV2,TRBJ1-2,CASRGTGEAYGYTF
NA,TRBV7-3,TRBJ2-1,CASSSGRENEQFF
NA,TRBV28,TRBJ1-5,CARGGRSHQPQHF
TRBD2,TRBV28,TRBJ2-3,CASSSSGRVYTDTQYF
TRBD2,TRBV5-1,TRBJ2-1,CASSFLGTSGRFLYNEQFF
NA,TRBV6-5,TRBJ1-6,CASSYGQGNSPLHF
TRBD2,TRBV5-1,TRBJ2-7,CASSQSAGGIYEQYF
NA,TRBV7-3,TRBJ1-1,CASSPSAGPMNTEAFF
NA,TRBV2,TRBJ2-1,CASSEDSSYNEQFF
NA,TRBV28,TRBJ1-2,CASGVGTSYGYTF
NA,TRBV5-1,TRBJ2-3,CASTLQSGTDTQYF
TRBD2,TRBV5-1,TRBJ2-3,CASSLGLASDTQYF
NA,TRBV9,TRBJ1-6,CASTLGVNNSPLHF
TRBD2,TRBV24-1,TRBJ2-1,CATMLGGGNYNEQFF
NA,TRBV1,TRBJ1-3,CTIERHSGNTIYF
NA,TRBV6-5,TRBJ1-1,CASSYQSNTEAFF
TRBD1,TRBV6-6,TRBJ1-3,CASSYGRDRENTIYF
NA,TRBV3-1/TRBV3-2,TRBJ1-2,CASSLLGGDYGYTF
TRBD1,TRBV18,TRBJ2-2,CASSPPGQGATGELFF
TRBD1,TRBV5-4,TRBJ2-5,CASSLTGEETQYF
NA,TRBV2,TRBJ1-1,CASSVEFLNTEAFF